The 21 T cell receptor beta chains presented below share a single source sample, sequenced in a study of cytomegalovirus exposure and HLA in healthy donors. PCR employed 60 Vbeta and 13 Jbeta primers. The repertoire was sequenced with immunoSEQ multiplex PCR; TCRdb's copy has only in-frame clones and lacks some. The table records 100,000 to 120,000 clones, about 78% of them present only once. The sample taken for sequencing was PBMCs. Every receptor here comes from a man aged 25 to 45 in good health and CMV-seronegative.

This clone was detected a few times. The chain recombines TRBV9 with TRBJ2-3; no firm D call. CDR1 SGDLS and CDR2 YYNGEE come from the germline V gene. This CDR3 is built from 12 residues. V was pared by 0 bases and J by 6 bases, with 5 bases between. In DNA form, the CDR3 reads TGTGCCAGCAGCGTAGAGAGGGATACGCAGTATTTT. Translated, it gives CASSVERDTQYF.

V gene TRBV19 combines with J gene TRBJ2-3; 10 nucleotides align to TRBD1. The CDR3 runs to 16 residues. The V and J ends lost 3 bases and 2 bases, in that order; junction bases with no gene match: 5. Looked up from germline, CDR1 is LNHDA and CDR2 is SQIVND (reference sequence). This CDR3 is CASSILGQGFTDTQYF. CDR3 nucleotides: TGTGCCAGTAGTATCTTGGGACAGGGGTTCACAGATACGCAGTATTTT.

This clone showed up just a few times. CDR3 in DNA: TGCGCCAGCAGCCTAGAGTTGGGTTTGGCGGCCAATCAGCCCCAGCATTTT. Protein: CASSLELGLAANQPQHF. The chain joins TRBV4-3 to TRBJ1-5; unclear D gene. CDR1 is LGHNA, CDR2 YSLEER, per germline. V lost 4 bases and J lost 3, with 19 bases in between. The CDR3 is made up of 17 amino acids.

The V gene is TRBV11-2, the J gene TRBJ2-1; 14 bases are a match to TRBD2. V was clipped by 8 bases and J by 13 bases; unmatched bases: 7. CDR1 is SGHAT, CDR2 FQNNGV, per germline. This CDR3 is built from 13 residues. The CDR3, as DNA: TGTGCCAGCGAGGGACTAGCGGGGGAAGTTCAGTTCTTC. This sequence encodes CASEGLAGEVQFF.

This rearrangement joins TRBV27 to TRBJ2-3; a possible D gene is TRBD2 (6 bases). The CDR3 totals 15 residues. V was shortened by 3 bases and J by 1 base, with 11 bases between the two germline ends. CDR1 is MNHEY and CDR2 is SMNVEV in the germline V gene (reference sequence). CDR3 loop: CASSFLWEGTDTQYF. The DNA for the CDR3 is TGTGCCAGCAGTTTTCTGTGGGAGGGCACAGATACGCAGTATTTT.

V is TRBV5-1 and J is TRBJ2-5, with D tentatively TRBD2 (5 bases). Per the germline V gene, CDR1 is SGHRS and CDR2 is YFSETQ. Trimming pared 0 bases from V and 3 bases from J, leaving 9 bases between. This CDR3 is 14 amino acids long. The CDR3: CASSLVLAEETQYF. The DNA of the CDR3 is TGCGCCAGCAGCTTGGTCCTAGCAGAAGAGACCCAGTACTTC.

The rearrangement links TRBV5-1 to TRBJ2-5; 13 nucleotides align to TRBD2. The J segment lost 1 base and the V segment lost 5 bases, leaving 11 bases of the junction unmatched. Germline loops: CDR1 SGHRS, CDR2 YFSETQ. The CDR3 spans 18 residues. The CDR3 loop reads CASRLGTSGTHLQETQYF. The CDR3 DNA is TGCGCCAGCAGACTAGGGACTAGCGGGACTCACCTCCAAGAGACCCAGTACTTC.

The gene calls are TRBV27 and TRBJ2-5; 7 bases are a match to TRBD2. In germline, CDR1 is MNHEY, CDR2 SMNVEV (reference sequence). CDR3 length: 16 residues. Trimming at V came to 0 bases and at J to 5 bases, leaving 9 bases not matched to a gene. As DNA, the CDR3 is TGTGCCAGCAGTTTATCAGTAGCGGGTCCCCGGGAGACCCAGTACTTC. Residues: CASSLSVAGPRETQYF.

The chain employs TRBV9 and TRBJ2-3; tentative D call: TRBD1 (5 bases). Trimming pared 3 bases from V and 1 base from J, leaving 15 bases between. This CDR3 spans 16 amino acids. The germline CDR1 and CDR2 sequences are SGDLS and YYNGEE. In DNA, the CDR3 is TGTGCCAGCAGCGGAAGCTCAGGGAAAGGCACAGATACGCAGTATTTT. Amino acid sequence: CASSGSSGKGTDTQYF.

This rearrangement joins TRBV2 to TRBJ2-5, with D hard to call. V was cut by 7 bases and J by 0 bases, with 9 bases left in between. CDR3 length equals 13 residues. CDR1 and CDR2 from the germline V gene are SNHLY and FYNNEI. The CDR3 DNA is TGTGCCAGCAAAATACAAAACCAAGAGACCCAGTACTTC. Amino acid sequence: CASKIQNQETQYF. The variable domain in full, completed from reference TRBV2 and TRBJ2-5, reads EPEVTQTPSHQVTQMGQEVILRCVPISNHLYFYWYRQILGQKVEFLVSFYNNEISEKSEIFDDQFSVERPDGSNFTLKIRSTKLEDSAMYFCASKIQNQETQYFGPGTRLLVL.

The V gene is TRBV5-1, the J gene TRBJ2-4; D is ambiguous. Germline V gives CDR1 SGHRS, CDR2 YFSETQ. The CDR3 is made up of 12 amino acids. V was shortened by 4 bases and J by 8 bases, with 10 bases between the two germline ends. CDR3 in DNA: TGCGCCAGCAGCCCAGACGGAGACATTCAGTACTTC. Protein sequence: CASSPDGDIQYF.

This clone has a handful of counts. CDR3 nucleotide sequence: TGTGCCAGCAGTTCCCGACAGGGCTCTAACTATGGCTACACCTTC. Translated, it gives CASSSRQGSNYGYTF. This chain uses TRBV6-6 with TRBJ1-2, with TRBD1 identical over 7 bases. J lost 0 bases, V lost 4 bases, and 5 bases had no gene match. The CDR3 totals 15 residues. Germline lookup yields CDR1 MNHNY and CDR2 SVGAGI (reference sequence).

This clone was seen once. The chain couples TRBV4-1 to TRBJ1-5; D remains unclear. CDR1 and CDR2 from the germline V gene are MGHRA and YSYEKL. V lost 1 base and J lost 2, with 9 bases in between. The CDR3 is made up of 15 amino acids. The CDR3 loop reads CASSQGAEGNQPQHF. CDR3 DNA sequence: TGCGCCAGCAGCCAAGGCGCCGAGGGCAATCAGCCCCAGCATTTT.

The rearrangement uses TRBV6-6 and TRBJ1-3; D not resolved. The germline V and J ends were trimmed by 0 bases and 2 bases, with 11 bases remaining between them. CDR3 length: 16 residues. CDR1 is MNHNY and CDR2 is SVGAGI in the germline V gene (reference sequence). CDR3 sequence: CASSYSAGIAGNTIYF. The CDR3 DNA reads as TGTGCCAGCAGTTACTCGGCAGGTATTGCTGGAAACACCATATATTTT.

This clone has just one count. The chain carries TRBV2 and TRBJ1-1, with unresolved D. Germline lookup yields CDR1 SNHLY and CDR2 FYNNEI. Between the trimmed V and J ends, which lost 4 bases and 2 bases, there was a span of 11 bases. The CDR3 runs 14 residues. The CDR3: CASSVLEYNTEAFF. CDR3 nucleotides: TGTGCCAGCAGTGTACTAGAATATAACACTGAAGCTTTCTTT.

On this clone itself: This sample also contains other DNA sequences that code for the same CDR3. This chain links TRBV29-1 with TRBJ2-5; D uncertain. This CDR3 region has 10 residues. Per germline, CDR1 SQVTM and CDR2 ANQGSEA. The ends were cut back, 7 bases at V and 5 bases at J, with 8 bases in the middle. The chain's CDR3 is CSASEETQYF. The CDR3 DNA follows: TGCAGCGCCTCGGAGGAGACCCAGTACTTC.

The genes are TRBV7-9 and TRBJ1-1, with TRBD1 identical over 7 bases. This CDR3 is built from 15 residues. V trimming: 8 bases; J trimming: 0 bases; junction bases outside the gene matches: 9. Germline CDR1 is SEHNR and CDR2 is FQNEAQ (reference sequence). The CDR3 reads CASQTTTGMNTEAFF. The CDR3 coding sequence is TGTGCCAGCCAGACCACGACAGGGATGAACACTGAAGCTTTCTTT.

The chain carries TRBV6-4 and TRBJ1-2; tentatively, D is TRBD1 (6 bases). The length of the CDR3 is 14 residues. Germline-derived CDR1 and CDR2 are MRHNA and SNTAGT. Trimming pared 6 bases from V and 2 bases from J, leaving 13 bases between. The CDR3 DNA reads TGTGCCAGCAGCACAGGAACAGGGAACTATGGCTACACCTTC. Translating gives CASSTGTGNYGYTF.

This clone has only a few counts. V and J are TRBV28 and TRBJ1-5; 7 positions match TRBD1. The CDR3 spans 15 residues. CDR1 is MDHEN, CDR2 SYDVKM, per germline. V shed 4 bases, J shed 6 bases, and the junction held 9 bases outside the gene matches. CDR3 sequence reads: CASSSPDRDLQPQHF. The DNA of the CDR3 is TGTGCCAGCAGTTCCCCCGACAGGGATCTTCAGCCCCAGCATTTT.

The chain links TRBV5-4 to TRBJ2-5, with D tentatively TRBD2 (5 bases). The CDR3 covers 15 residues. CDR1 and CDR2 from the germline V gene are SGHNT and YYREEE (reference sequence). V lost 6 bases and J 0 bases, leaving 15 bases between the germline ends. Here the CDR3 DNA reads TGTGCCAGCACCAACCGCGCGAGGGACCAAGAGACCCAGTACTTC. Translated, it gives CASTNRARDQETQYF.

The CDR3 sequence is CASSLSRSYGYTF. The CDR3 DNA sequence: TGCGCCAGCAGCCTAAGCAGGTCCTATGGCTACACCTTC. The rearrangement uses TRBV5-1 and TRBJ1-2; unclear D gene. Trimming took 4 bases from V and 4 from J, leaving 11 bases between them. The CDR3 contains 13 residues. Per the germline V gene, CDR1 is SGHRS and CDR2 is YFSETQ.